This section outlines one TCR beta chain sequence together with its context. Antigen specificity is unknown. From germline, CDR1 is KGHSH and CDR2 LQKENI. V shed 0 bases and J 5 bases; nucleotides not matched to a gene: 5. This CDR3 comprises 16 residues. The data were obtained in a study of response to subunit inactivated influenza vaccine. Via MiXCR, TCRdb re-called the RT-PCR reads, giving one row per CDR3 protein. The table records roughly 570,000 distinct CDR3 sequences, about 15% of them present only once. General study points: That few new T cells are recruited by each seasonal influenza vaccination was the authors' suggestion.

Sequencing used PBMCs from blood, obtained 11 to 12 days after vaccination. The genes are TRBV18 and TRBJ2-1; TRBD2 aligns across 9 bases. The sequence was collected from a man aged 50 to 59 who received an inactivated influenza vaccine. In DNA, the CDR3 is TGTGCCAGCTCACCACCGATGGCGGGAGGGGACAATGAGCAGTTCTTC. Protein sequence: CASSPPMAGGDNEQFF.